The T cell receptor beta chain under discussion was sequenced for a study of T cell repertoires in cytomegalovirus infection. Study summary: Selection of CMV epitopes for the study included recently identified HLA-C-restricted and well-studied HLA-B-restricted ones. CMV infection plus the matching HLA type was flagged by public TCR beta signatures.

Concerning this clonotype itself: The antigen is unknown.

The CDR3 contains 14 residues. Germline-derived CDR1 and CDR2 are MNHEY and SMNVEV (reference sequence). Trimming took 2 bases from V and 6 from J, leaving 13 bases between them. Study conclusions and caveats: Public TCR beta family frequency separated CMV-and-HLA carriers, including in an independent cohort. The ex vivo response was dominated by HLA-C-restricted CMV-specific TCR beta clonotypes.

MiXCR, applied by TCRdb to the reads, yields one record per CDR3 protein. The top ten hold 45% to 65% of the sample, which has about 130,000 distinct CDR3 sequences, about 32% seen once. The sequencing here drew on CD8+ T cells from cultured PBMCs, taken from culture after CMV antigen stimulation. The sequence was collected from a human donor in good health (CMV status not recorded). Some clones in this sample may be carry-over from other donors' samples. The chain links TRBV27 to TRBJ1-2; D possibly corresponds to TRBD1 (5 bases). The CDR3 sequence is CASSLTGATDGYTF. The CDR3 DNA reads TGTGCCAGCAGTTTAACAGGAGCCACTGATGGCTACACCTTC.